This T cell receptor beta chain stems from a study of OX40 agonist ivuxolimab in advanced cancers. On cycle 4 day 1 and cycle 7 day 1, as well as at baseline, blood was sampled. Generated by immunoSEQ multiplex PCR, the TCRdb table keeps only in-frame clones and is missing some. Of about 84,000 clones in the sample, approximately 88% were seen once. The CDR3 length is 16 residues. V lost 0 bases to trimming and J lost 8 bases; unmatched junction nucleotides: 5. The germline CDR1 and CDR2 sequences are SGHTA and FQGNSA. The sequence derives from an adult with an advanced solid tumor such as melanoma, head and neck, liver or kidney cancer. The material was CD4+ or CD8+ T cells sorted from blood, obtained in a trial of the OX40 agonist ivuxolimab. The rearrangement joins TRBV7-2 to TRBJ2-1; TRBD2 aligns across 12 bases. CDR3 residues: CASSLAGLAGVDEQFF. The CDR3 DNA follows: TGTGCCAGCAGCTTAGCGGGACTAGCGGGTGTGGATGAGCAGTTCTTC.